These 20 T cell receptor beta chains originate from one sample sequenced in a study of regulatory T cells in long-lasting Graves disease. Described time point: newly diagnosed GD, antithyroid drugs for less than 3 months. Making the TCR library involved RNA that had been extracted from PBMCs. Researchers made TCR beta libraries by using iRepertoire HTBI primers and running Arm-PCR on CDR3 regions. A single record per CDR3 protein comes from TCRdb applying MiXCR to the multiplex PCR reads. The data hold 410,000 or so distinct CDR3 sequences, with 15% observed a single time. These data also formed part of another study, on T cells in Graves' hyperthyroidism and ophthalmopathy.

The specimen was peripheral blood mononuclear cells (PBMCs), collected at new diagnosis, from a patient treated with antithyroid drugs. These TCRs come from a woman aged 25 to 39 with Graves disease.

This clonotype was detected only once. A far more abundant clone sits one base away, making this likely a read error. The J gene is TRBJ2-1, the V gene TRBV2; D is possibly TRBD1 (6 bases). This CDR3 is 16 amino acids long. CDR1 is SNHLY, CDR2 FYNNEI, per germline. V was pared by 3 bases and J by 10 bases, with 22 bases between. CDR3 loop: CASSDLPQGTTYEQFF. The CDR3 DNA reads TGTGCCAGCAGTGACCTTCCGCAGGGGACGACCTACGAGCAGTTCTTC.

In its sample, this clonotype was seen many times. The genes are TRBV12-3 or TRBV12-4 and TRBJ1-1; 8 bases map to TRBD1. This CDR3 is 16 amino acids long. The V gene end was trimmed by 4 bases and the J gene end by 3 bases; junction bases not matched to a gene: 10. CDR3 sequence reads: CASSSPRQGAYTEAFF. The DNA for the CDR3 is TGTGCCAGCAGTTCCCCGAGGCAGGGGGCTTACACTGAAGCTTTCTTT.

This clonotype was seen many times. This sequence joins TRBV12-3 or TRBV12-4 and TRBJ2-1, with a possible D match to TRBD1 (5 bases). The CDR3 has 14 amino acids. With 5 bases removed from V and 6 bases from J, the gap between germline ends came to 14 bases. The chain's CDR3 is CASSPPGALNEQFF. The CDR3, as DNA: TGTGCCAGCAGTCCCCCTGGGGCGCTCAATGAGCAGTTCTTC.

The table lists this clonotype with a few counts. The rearrangement joins TRBV19 to TRBJ1-1; D is unresolved. The CDR3 consists of 16 residues. Trimming shortened V by 5 bases and J by 4 bases, and 20 bases separated the two germline ends. In germline, CDR1 is LNHDA, CDR2 SQIVND (reference sequence). The CDR3 region is CASSPASYPTGTEAFF. The CDR3 bases are TGTGCCAGTAGTCCCGCCTCTTATCCCACGGGCACTGAAGCTTTCTTT.

The chain uses TRBV4-2 and TRBJ1-1, with a weak D call TRBD1 (5 bases). V lost 1 base and J lost 3, with 21 bases in between. CDR1 and CDR2 from the germline V gene are LGHNA and YNFKEQ. CDR3 size: 18 residues. CDR3 protein: CASSQAGRRWQGDTEAFF. The CDR3 region has the DNA TGTGCCAGCAGCCAAGCGGGGCGGCGGTGGCAAGGGGACACTGAAGCTTTCTTT.

In this sample, this clonotype turned up many times. This rearrangement joins TRBV4-1 to TRBJ2-3; 10 bases are a match to TRBD1. This CDR3 is 17 amino acids long. Looked up from germline, CDR1 is MGHRA and CDR2 is YSYEKL. V gave up 2 bases and J gave up 1 base; unmatched junction bases: 6. CDR3 nucleotide sequence: TGCGCCAGCAGCCAAAGACCCGGGACAGGGGGCACAGATACGCAGTATTTT. This gives the protein CASSQRPGTGGTDTQYF.

This clonotype was seen repeatedly, ten times or more. The chain carries TRBV11-2 and TRBJ2-1; 9 bases are a match to TRBD1. This CDR3 has 17 amino acids. Germline V CDR1 and CDR2: SGHAT, FQNNGV. The V gene end was trimmed by 5 bases and the J gene end by 4 bases; junction bases not matched to a gene: 12. CDR3 bases: TGTGCCAGCAGCCTAACTCTCGGGACAGGGAGATACAATGAGCAGTTCTTC. Translation: CASSLTLGTGRYNEQFF.

CDR3 sequence: CASSRGLAGVVYEQFF. The CDR3 DNA sequence: TGTGCCAGCTCACGAGGACTAGCGGGAGTGGTCTATGAGCAGTTCTTC. The V call is TRBV18, the J call TRBJ2-1; TRBD2 aligns across 13 bases. This CDR3 region has 16 residues. With V trimmed by 4 bases and J by 8 bases, 8 bases remained unmatched. The germline V gene encodes CDR1 KGHSH and CDR2 LQKENI.

This clonotype was found a few times. The chain carries TRBV6-5 and TRBJ2-5, with 8 bases matching TRBD1. Germline values: CDR1 MNHEY, CDR2 SVGAGI. The V gene end was trimmed by 4 bases and the J gene end by 1 base; junction bases not matched to a gene: 5. CDR3 length equals 15 residues. Written as DNA, the CDR3 is TGTGCCAGCAGTTCTGGGACAGGTTTCCAAGAGACCCAGTACTTC. This translates into CASSSGTGFQETQYF.

This chain uses TRBV5-1 with TRBJ2-3; TRBD1 might be the D (6 bases). Germline loops: CDR1 SGHRS, CDR2 YFSETQ. Trimming stripped 3 bases from V and 4 bases from J, with 12 bases between. The CDR3 is made up of 14 amino acids. As DNA, the CDR3 is TGCGCCAGCAGCTCCTACAGGGTTTCAGATACGCAGTATTTT. It codes for CASSSYRVSDTQYF. The variable domain in full, completed from reference TRBV5-1 and TRBJ2-3, reads KAGVTQTPRYLIKTRGQQVTLSCSPISGHRSVSWYQQTPGQGLQFLFEYFSETQRNKGNFPGRFSGRQFSNSRSEMNVSTLELGDSALYLCASSSYRVSDTQYFGPGTRLTVL.

This clonotype came up many times. The chain links TRBV20-1 to TRBJ2-5; D is uncertain. Trimming shortened V by 5 bases and J by 2 bases, and 9 bases separated the two germline ends. Germline lookup yields CDR1 DFQATT and CDR2 SNEGSKA (reference sequence). CDR3 length: 12 residues. CDR3 protein: CSAPQVQETQYF. CDR3 nucleotides: TGCAGTGCTCCCCAGGTACAAGAGACCCAGTACTTC.

The chain joins TRBV7-3 to TRBJ2-3; the match to TRBD2 covers 7 bases. Germline V gene lookup returns CDR1 SGHTA and CDR2 FQGTGA. Trimming at V came to 6 bases and at J to 0 bases, leaving 9 bases not matched to a gene. This CDR3 contains 16 residues. CDR3 DNA: TGTGCCAGCAGTCCCCGGACTAGATCTAGCACAGATACGCAGTATTTT. It is translated as CASSPRTRSSTDTQYF.

This clonotype was counted only a few times. This chain links TRBV4-1 with TRBJ2-7, with 9 bases lining up with TRBD1. J was trimmed by 2 bases and V by 3 bases; bases with no gene match: 8. The CDR3 extends over 16 amino acids. Germline V lookup: CDR1 MGHRA, CDR2 YSYEKL. The CDR3 sequence: CASSHPGTGFTYEQYF. Here the CDR3 DNA reads TGCGCCAGCAGCCATCCCGGGACAGGGTTTACCTACGAGCAGTACTTC.

This clonotype has a count of ten or more. This chain joins TRBV9 and TRBJ2-1; D may be TRBD2 (5 bases). Per germline, CDR1 SGDLS and CDR2 YYNGEE. There are 15 residues in the CDR3. Deletions cut 0 bases from V and 9 bases from J, with 16 bases between. The CDR3 DNA reads as TGTGCCAGCAGCGTAGAGAATTTTGGAGGCAGTGAGCAGTTCTTC. It is translated as CASSVENFGGSEQFF.

This clonotype was seen at least ten times. This chain joins TRBV30 and TRBJ2-7, with D uncertain. Germline assignment: CDR1 GTSNPN and CDR2 SVGIG (reference sequence). Trimming cost V 1 base and J 7 bases, with 11 bases left between them. This CDR3 has 12 residues. The CDR3, as DNA: TGTGCCTGGAGTGCAGTGGTGGGGGAGCAGTACTTC. Translated: CAWSAVVGEQYF.

This clonotype was recorded only once. Possible read error: a much larger clone is one base away. The chain links TRBV3-1 to TRBJ2-7; D is tentatively TRBD1 or TRBD2 (6 bases each). The CDR3 totals 17 residues. V lost 1 base, J lost 7 bases, and 23 bases lay in between. Germline V gives CDR1 LGHDT, CDR2 YNNKEL (reference sequence). CDR3 DNA: TGTGCCAGCAGCCAAGCCGTCGGGGGCTTTGGGTACAATGAGCAGTACTTC. It codes for CASSQAVGGFGYNEQYF.

This clonotype has more than one count but fewer than ten. The chain is built from TRBV15 and TRBJ2-7; D is unclear. The CDR3 has 12 residues. Trimming left V 5 bases short and J 7 bases short, with 12 bases between. CDR1 is LNHNV, CDR2 YYDKDF, per germline (reference sequence). The CDR3 sequence: CATSFRVGEQYF. The CDR3 DNA reads as TGTGCCACCAGCTTTCGAGTTGGTGAGCAGTACTTC.

The chain couples TRBV12-5 to TRBJ2-7; unclear D gene. The V and J ends lost 2 bases and 7 bases respectively, with 6 bases between them. The germline V gene encodes CDR1 LGHNT and CDR2 FRNRAP. CDR3 length equals 11 residues. The CDR3 DNA follows: TGTGCTAGTGGTTTGTCGAGGGAGCAGTACTTC. It specifies CASGLSREQYF.

As to this clonotype: A much larger clone is a single base away; this may be a read error. The chain uses TRBV15 and TRBJ2-4; tentative D call: TRBD2 (5 bases). The germline gives CDR1 LNHNV, CDR2 YYDKDF (reference sequence). The CDR3 has 15 residues. Between the trimmed V and J ends, which lost 1 base and 13 bases, there was a span of 20 bases. In DNA, the CDR3 is TGTGCCACCAGCAGAGGAGGGTCTTCCTACAATGAGCAGTACTTC. Amino acids: CATSRGGSSYNEQYF.

This chain links TRBV2 with TRBJ1-5; the D gene is possibly TRBD1 (5 bases). Germline values: CDR1 SNHLY, CDR2 FYNNEI. Between the trimmed V and J ends, which lost 5 bases and 2 bases, there was a span of 10 bases. CDR3 size: 14 residues. As DNA, the CDR3 is TGTGCCAGCAGTAGACGGGACCGCAATCAGCCCCAGCATTTT. Its protein product is CASSRRDRNQPQHF.